The present entry profiles one T cell receptor (beta chain) with its context. This CDR3 region has 19 residues. CDR1 is MGHRA and CDR2 is YSYEKL in the germline V gene. V shed 0 bases, J shed 3 bases, and the junction held 13 bases outside the gene matches. The sample belongs to a study of blood T cell repertoires in COVID-19. Original handling: Cell counts per sample came from amplifying reference gene primers. Measured with immunoSEQ multiplex PCR; TCRdb has only the in-frame clones, and not every one. V and J calls and clone size are copied from that table; D and trimming were computed from the DNA. The sample has fewer than 600,000 clones, around nine tenths seen once.

The origin of this receptor is a woman aged 35 to 49 who had recovered from COVID-19. The rearrangement joins TRBV4-1 to TRBJ1-2; 10 bases fit TRBD1. Sequencing was done on a sample of PBMCs or T cells enriched from blood (not recorded which). Written as DNA, the CDR3 is TGCGCCAGCAGCCAAGATCACCCCTCGACAGGGGGCAGTTACTATGGCTACACCTTC. Its protein is CASSQDHPSTGGSYYGYTF.